A single sample gave rise to the 22 T cell receptor beta chains below, sequenced in a study of OX40 agonist ivuxolimab in advanced cancers. Clones were sequenced by immunoSEQ multiplex PCR, and TCRdb holds only the in-frame ones, with some missing. The sample has roughly 64,000 clones, around four fifths seen once. Sequencing used CD4+ or CD8+ T cells sorted from blood, obtained in a trial of the OX40 agonist ivuxolimab. The receptors were sampled from an adult with an advanced solid tumor such as melanoma, head and neck, liver or kidney cancer.

V and J are TRBV4-2 and TRBJ2-2, with D unresolved. The germline gives CDR1 LGHNA, CDR2 YNFKEQ. The CDR3 consists of 13 residues. V lost 4 bases, J lost 4 bases, and 7 bases lay in between. As DNA, the CDR3 is TGTGCCAGCAGCCCGGAGCGCACCGGGGAGCTGTTTTTT. Its protein is CASSPERTGELFF.

The rearrangement uses TRBV7-6 and TRBJ2-7; 7 nucleotides match TRBD2. Germline CDR1 and CDR2: SGHVS and FNYEAQ. After removal of 1 base from V and 2 bases from J, the junction contained 2 bases not matched to a gene. The CDR3 contains 14 residues. CDR3 in DNA: TGTGCCAGCAGCTTAGTCGGGGGGACCTACGAGCAGTACTTC. Protein product: CASSLVGGTYEQYF.

This clone was detected only once. V usage is TRBV5-8 and J usage is TRBJ2-7; 9 bases agree with TRBD2. The CDR3 runs 14 residues. V shed 0 bases and J 6 bases; nucleotides not matched to a gene: 4. Germline CDR1 is SGHTS and CDR2 is YDEGEE. The CDR3: CASSLGGLASEQYF. CDR3 nucleotides: TGTGCCAGCAGCTTGGGGGGACTAGCTAGCGAGCAGTACTTC.

The chain is built from TRBV12-1 and TRBJ2-2; the table's TRBD2 call for D was not verified on the DNA. TRBV12-1 constitutes a pseudogene. The CDR3 runs 21 residues. The CDR3 region has the DNA TGTGCCAGCAGCTTTGATTTAAGGGGGACTAGCGGTGAGTCGAACACCGGGGAGCTGTTTTTT. It translates to CASSFDLRGTSGESNTGELFF.

The chain has TRBV10-3 and TRBJ2-1; 9 bases fit TRBD1. CDR3 size: 16 residues. CDR1 is ENHRY, CDR2 SYGVKD, per germline. With V trimmed by 3 bases and J by 3 bases, 6 bases remained unmatched. CDR3 DNA sequence: TGTGCCATCAGTGATCCGGCGACAGGGGGCTACAATGAGCAGTTCTTC. Its translation is CAISDPATGGYNEQFF.

DNA for the CDR3: TGTGCCAGCAGCGTAGGGACAGTTCGGGCCAACGTCCTGACTTTC. Its protein is CASSVGTVRANVLTF. The genes are TRBV9 and TRBJ2-6, with D perhaps matching TRBD1 (6 bases). Germline values: CDR1 SGDLS, CDR2 YYNGEE. This CDR3 comprises 15 residues. The V end lost 0 bases, the J end lost 5 bases, and 9 bases lay between the germline ends.

This clone was observed a few times. The J gene is TRBJ2-7, the V gene TRBV11-2; the D is unclear. Germline CDR1 is SGHAT and CDR2 is FQNNGV. The ends were cut back, 5 bases at V and 6 bases at J, with 11 bases in the middle. The CDR3 contains 12 residues. The CDR3 DNA follows: TGTGCCAGCAGCCACCCAGCGAGCGAGCAGTACTTC. It specifies CASSHPASEQYF.

The chain recombines TRBV6-1 with TRBJ2-3; D remains ambiguous. CDR1 and CDR2 (germline): MNHNS, SASEGT. The CDR3 length is 13 residues. Trimming took 3 bases from V and 4 from J, leaving 8 bases between them. CDR3 sequence: CASSEPLSDTQYF. In DNA, the CDR3 is TGTGCCAGCAGTGAGCCTCTCTCAGATACGCAGTATTTT.

The genes are TRBV6-5 and TRBJ2-2; 9 nucleotides agree with TRBD2. The J segment lost 0 bases and the V segment lost 4 bases, leaving 3 bases of the junction unmatched. Germline CDR1 reads MNHEY; CDR2 reads SVGAGI. The CDR3 sequence is 16 residues long. CDR3 sequence reads: CASSSRLAANTGELFF. In nucleotides, the CDR3 is TGTGCCAGCAGTTCTCGACTAGCGGCGAACACCGGGGAGCTGTTTTTT.

Turning to this clone: The junction departs from the called germline gene at one end, perhaps through a read error. The chain links TRBV27 to TRBJ1-2; 9 nucleotides agree with TRBD1. CDR1 is MNHEY and CDR2 is SMNVEV in the germline V gene (reference sequence). This CDR3 has 14 amino acids. DNA of the CDR3: TGTGCCAGCAGAATGGACAGGGGAGGCTATGACTACACCTTC. This codes for CASRMDRGGYDYTF.

The J gene is TRBJ2-5, the V gene TRBV19; 9 bases align to TRBD1. The CDR3 is 14 amino acids. Germline CDR1 LNHDA, CDR2 SQIVND (reference sequence). The junction had 4 bases not matched to a gene; V was cut back by 6 bases and J by 2 bases. The CDR3 sequence is CASRKTGGQETQYF. Written as DNA, the CDR3 is TGTGCCAGTAGAAAGACAGGGGGGCAAGAGACCCAGTACTTC. Filled out from reference TRBV19 and TRBJ2-5, the complete variable domain reads DGGITQSPKYLFRKEGQNVTLSCEQNLNHDAMYWYRQDPGQGLRLIYYSQIVNDFQKGDIAEGYSVSREKKESFPLTVTSAQKNPTAFYLCASRKTGGQETQYFGPGTRLLVL.

The V call is TRBV5-1, the J call TRBJ1-1; 8 nucleotides agree with TRBD1. Germline-derived CDR1 and CDR2 are SGHRS and YFSETQ. This CDR3 has 15 amino acids. The V segment lost 4 bases and the J segment 0 bases; nucleotides outside the gene matches: 5. The CDR3 sequence is CASSIQGVMNTEAFF. In nucleotides, the CDR3 is TGCGCCAGCAGCATACAGGGGGTCATGAACACTGAAGCTTTCTTT.

This chain links TRBV4-1 with TRBJ2-1; D unresolved. The germline V gene encodes CDR1 MGHRA and CDR2 YSYEKL. The CDR3 runs 13 residues. The V and J ends lost 2 bases and 8 bases respectively, with 10 bases between them. CDR3 bases: TGCGCCAGCAGCCAAAGGCGTATGGATGAGCAGTTCTTC. This codes for CASSQRRMDEQFF.

The chain uses TRBV30 and TRBJ1-3; no definite D call. The CDR3 is made up of 14 amino acids. Trimming left V 2 bases short and J 4 bases short, with 12 bases between. Germline CDR1 GTSNPN, CDR2 SVGIG (reference sequence). CDR3 coding DNA: TGTGCCTGGAGTCTCTCCGGGGTCGGAAACACCATATATTTT. This encodes CAWSLSGVGNTIYF. The entire variable domain, with the rest obtained from reference TRBV30 and TRBJ1-3, is as follows: SQTIHQWPATLVQPVGSPLSLECTVEGTSNPNLYWYRQAAGRGLQLLFYSVGIGQISSEVPQNLSASRPQDRQFILSSKKLLLSDSGFYLCAWSLSGVGNTIYFGEGSWLTVV.

This chain uses TRBV5-1 with TRBJ1-2, with D maybe TRBD1 (6 bases). The CDR3 runs 15 residues. Germline V gene data show CDR1 as SGHRS and CDR2 as YFSETQ. V was shortened by 4 bases and J by 3 bases, with 16 bases between the two germline ends. The CDR3 DNA reads as TGCGCCAGCAGCCCGGTACAGGGACCGTACTATGGCTACACCTTC. It specifies CASSPVQGPYYGYTF.

This rearrangement joins TRBV2 to TRBJ1-6; D uncertain. Germline V CDR1 and CDR2: SNHLY, FYNNEI. The CDR3 runs to 13 residues. Between the trimmed V and J ends, which lost 11 bases and 10 bases, there was a span of 18 bases. This chain's CDR3 is CAQHAGIDSPLHF. The CDR3 nucleotides are TGTGCCCAGCACGCCGGGATAGACTCACCCCTCCACTTT. The variable domain in full, with the rest retrieved from reference TRBV2 and TRBJ1-6, is EPEVTQTPSHQVTQMGQEVILRCVPISNHLYFYWYRQILGQKVEFLVSFYNNEISEKSEIFDDQFSVERPDGSNFTLKIRSTKLEDSAMYFCAQHAGIDSPLHFGNGTRLTVT.

The V and J genes are TRBV14 and TRBJ1-4, with unresolved D. V was cut by 2 bases and J by 5 bases, with 9 bases left in between. Germline CDR1 reads SGHDN; CDR2 reads FVKESK. This CDR3 region has 14 residues. The CDR3 loop reads CASSQWQKNEKLFF. DNA for the CDR3: TGTGCCAGCAGCCAATGGCAGAAGAATGAAAAACTGTTTTTT.

The chain combines TRBV7-2 with TRBJ2-2; D tentatively fits TRBD1 or TRBD2 (5 bases each). With 6 bases removed from V and 4 bases from J, the gap between germline ends came to 15 bases. This CDR3 is built from 15 residues. Germline CDR1 SGHTA, CDR2 FQGNSA. CDR3 DNA: TGTGCCAGCAGACCCGGGACCCAAGGCACCGGGGAGCTGTTTTTT. Translation: CASRPGTQGTGELFF. The variable domain in full, completed from reference TRBV7-2 and TRBJ2-2, reads GAGVSQSPSNKVTEKGKDVELRCDPISGHTALYWYRQSLGQGLEFLIYFQGNSAPDKSGLPSDRFSAERTGGSVSTLTIQRTQQEDSAVYLCASRPGTQGTGELFFGEGSRLTVL.

The genes are TRBV18 and TRBJ2-5; 9 bases are a match to TRBD2. Trimming cost V 1 base and J 10 bases; bases outside gene matches: 1. Germline V lookup: CDR1 KGHSH, CDR2 LQKENI. CDR3 length: 12 residues. Written as DNA, the CDR3 is TGTGCCAGCTCACCACAGCGGGAGGACCAGTACTTC. This encodes CASSPQREDQYF.

V is TRBV29-1 and J is TRBJ1-2, with 11 bases matching TRBD1. This CDR3 comprises 13 residues. Germline V CDR1 and CDR2: SQVTM, ANQGSEA. Trimming cost V 7 bases and J 13 bases; bases outside gene matches: 14. The CDR3 DNA reads as TGCAGCGCCGAGGGAACGTGGACAGGGGGCCCCACCTTC. Amino acid sequence: CSAEGTWTGGPTF.

The V and J genes are TRBV6-5 and TRBJ1-6; D perhaps matches TRBD1 (5 bases). Deletions cut 4 bases from V and 7 bases from J, with 8 bases between. The CDR3 runs 13 residues. CDR1 and CDR2 (germline): MNHEY, SVGAGI. In DNA form, the CDR3 reads TGTGCCAGCAGTTCGCGACAGAATTCACCCCTCCACTTT. Translating it yields CASSSRQNSPLHF.

This chain connects TRBV2 to TRBJ2-7, with TRBD1 matching 9 bases. V dropped 8 bases and J dropped 5; count of bases not matched to a gene: 7. CDR1 is SNHLY and CDR2 is FYNNEI in the germline V gene. The CDR3 is 13 residues long. The CDR3 DNA is TGTGCCAGCTCGGGACAGGGATTACACGAGCAGTACTTC. This translates into CASSGQGLHEQYF.